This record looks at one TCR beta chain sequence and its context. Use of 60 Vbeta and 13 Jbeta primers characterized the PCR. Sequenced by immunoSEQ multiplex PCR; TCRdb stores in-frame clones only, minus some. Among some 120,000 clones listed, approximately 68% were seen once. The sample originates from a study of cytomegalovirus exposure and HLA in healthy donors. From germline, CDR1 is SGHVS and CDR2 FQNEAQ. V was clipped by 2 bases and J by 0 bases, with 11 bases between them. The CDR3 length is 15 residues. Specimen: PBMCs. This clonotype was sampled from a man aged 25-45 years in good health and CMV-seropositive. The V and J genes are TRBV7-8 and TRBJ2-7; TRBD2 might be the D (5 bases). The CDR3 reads CASSLRRKPSYEQYF. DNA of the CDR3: TGTGCCAGCAGCTTACGGAGGAAGCCCTCCTACGAGCAGTACTTC. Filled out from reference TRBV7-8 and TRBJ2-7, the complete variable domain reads GAGVSQSPRYKVAKRGQDVALRCDPISGHVSLFWYQQALGQGPEFLTYFQNEAQLDKSGLPSDRFFAERPEGSVSTLKIQRTQQEDSAVYLCASSLRRKPSYEQYFGPGTRLTVT.